This T cell receptor beta chain was captured by sequencing in a study of T cell changes during pregnancy in multiple sclerosis. Clones were sequenced by immunoSEQ multiplex PCR, and TCRdb holds only the in-frame ones, with some missing. The sample has about 64,000 clones; roughly 93% are singletons. This CDR3 region has 16 residues. V was cut by 3 bases and J by 0 bases, with 14 bases left in between. Germline assignment: CDR1 SGHDT and CDR2 YYEEEE. The origin of this receptor is a female donor with multiple sclerosis, enrolled in a pregnancy study. This rearrangement joins TRBV5-6 to TRBJ2-3; no firm D call. Material: peripheral blood, obtained in the second trimester of pregnancy. CDR3 nucleotides: TGTGCCAGCAGCTCTCTCTCGTACTTTAGCACAGATACGCAGTATTTT. Protein: CASSSLSYFSTDTQYF.